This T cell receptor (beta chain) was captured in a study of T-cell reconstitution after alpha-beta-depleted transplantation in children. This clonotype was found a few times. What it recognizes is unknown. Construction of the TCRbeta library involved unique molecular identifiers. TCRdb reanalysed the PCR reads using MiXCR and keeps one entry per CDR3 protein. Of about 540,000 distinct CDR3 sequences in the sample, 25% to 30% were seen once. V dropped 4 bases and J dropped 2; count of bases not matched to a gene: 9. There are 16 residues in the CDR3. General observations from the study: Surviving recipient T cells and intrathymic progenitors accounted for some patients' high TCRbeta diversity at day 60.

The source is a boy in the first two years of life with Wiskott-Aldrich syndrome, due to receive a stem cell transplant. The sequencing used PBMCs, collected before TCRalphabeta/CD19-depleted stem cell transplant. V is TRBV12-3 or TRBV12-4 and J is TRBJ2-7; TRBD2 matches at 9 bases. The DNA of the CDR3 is TGTGCCAGCAGTTCCCAGAGGGTAGCGGGAGCCTACGAGCAGTACTTC. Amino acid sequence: CASSSQRVAGAYEQYF.